One TCR beta chain is described in this entry. This clone was seen a single time. Its antigen remains unidentified. Per-nucleotide qualities are absent, and no much larger clonotype sits a single base away. The library was prepared using the immunoSEQ multiplex PCR assay. High-throughput TCR-beta CDR3 sequencing of genomic DNA from most patients was performed by Adaptive Biotechnologies. For the original study's pipeline: TCR sequencing data were retrieved from Adaptive's ImmunoSEQ software for around 18 patients, whereas a few other patients were processed with MiXCR and VDJtools. CDR3 nucleotide sequences shared between donor and recipient were removed because the origin of such sequences could not be assigned. To be classed as alloreactive, a clone needed at least 2-fold expansion over unstimulated cells and a minimum CFSE-low frequency of 0.002% (template counts) or 0.001% (read counts). A clone was considered mappable if detected in the sequenced pre-transplant spleen, lymph node, or MLR CFSE-low populations of the donor or recipient. The cumulative frequency of alloreactive clones was calculated as a percentage of all sequences, weighted by copy number. Not all clones reach the TCRdb copy of this immuneACCESS table, which keeps in-frame sequences only. Checked studies attribute under half of the gap to unresolved V genes and leave the rest unexplained. The D gene and trimming were derived from the DNA, and the V and J assignments and clone size from that table. This sample is represented by 85,000 to 100,000 clones; about 82% of them were singletons. The ten largest clones capture under 1.5% of the sample.

Blood samples were collected up to 4 times in the first month after transplant and then at least monthly when available. The CDR3 runs 12 amino acids, cysteine and phenylalanine included. Solely the CDR3 DNA is kept, with 36 bases framed from the first base. The junction carries 4 bases between V and J, which are trimmed by 3 bases and 3 bases respectively. From a lookup of the germline V gene (reference sequence), CDR1 and CDR2 are LNHDA and SQIVND. This specimen comes from a study of graft-versus-host responses after intestinal transplantation (dated by TCRdb to the early 2020s). Describing the broader study: The transplants that recipients received were multivisceral, liver-intestinal, or isolated intestinal. Every recipient was given anti-thymocyte globulin induction, followed by 2 to 3 years of maintenance tacrolimus and steroids. After intestinal transplantation, graft-versus-host and host-versus-graft alloreactive T cell clones in the graft, circulation and bone marrow were tracked using bulk TCR-beta CDR3 sequencing. To identify alloreactive clones, pre-transplant mixed lymphocyte reaction products were sequenced and compared with unstimulated pre-transplant donor and recipient T cells. A cohort of about two dozen intestinal transplant recipients, including one retransplant, was enrolled, and 3 patients lacking pretransplant specimens were excluded. Donor T cell macrochimerism was defined as a peak of at least 4% donor T cells among recipient peripheral blood mononuclear cells. Rather than being sequenced by the commercial service, samples from a few later patients were sequenced in-house on an Illumina MiSeq and processed with MiXCR. Broad study findings and their caveats: Early after transplant, peak levels of circulating GvH clones were found to be associated with declines in HvG clones. Conclusions were limited by the relatively low number and heterogeneity of intestinal transplant patients. Patients with donor T cell macrochimerism had high GvH to HvG T cell clonal ratios in their allografts. GvH clones were detected in recipient bone marrow, and some of these GvH clones were observed earlier in ileal mucosa or blood, consistent with an intestinal mucosal origin.

The starting material was PBMCs, obtained 255 days after intestinal transplant. This receptor was taken from a human patient who received an intestinal transplant, so some T cells may come from the graft donor. Recombination joined TRBV19 with TRBJ2-3; the D gene cannot be resolved reliably. In nucleotides, the sequence is TGTGCCAGTAGTATTTGGACAGATACGCAGTATTTT. Its coded protein is CASSIWTDTQYF.